This T cell receptor (beta chain) was obtained from a study of blood T cell repertoires in COVID-19. The CDR3 is made up of 16 amino acids. V trimming: 4 bases; J trimming: 1 base; junction bases outside the gene matches: 5. Germline CDR1 reads MNHNY; CDR2 reads SVGAGI (reference sequence). Assay: immunoSEQ multiplex PCR; the TCRdb copy retains only in-frame clones and omits some. The profile shows tens of thousands of clones, roughly 90% of them singletons. The chain couples TRBV6-6 to TRBJ2-7; 12 positions agree with TRBD1. The TCR comes from a man aged 55-75 years with acute or convalescent COVID-19. Source material: peripheral blood. CDR3 sequence: CASSFAGQGASYEQYF. Here the CDR3 DNA reads TGTGCCAGCAGTTTCGCGGGACAGGGGGCTTCCTACGAGCAGTACTTC.